This TCR beta chain emerged from a study of response to subunit inactivated influenza vaccine. This clonotype has only a few counts. The germline gives CDR1 DFQATT, CDR2 SNEGSKA (reference sequence). This CDR3 region has 12 residues. V shed 7 bases and J 7 bases; nucleotides not matched to a gene: 6. Each CDR3 protein is one row after TCRdb ran MiXCR on the RT-PCR reads. The table has around 520,000 distinct CDR3 sequences, 25% seen once. The clonotype was recovered from a man between 50 and 59 years old who received an inactivated influenza vaccine. This chain connects TRBV20-1 to TRBJ2-1; 8 bases match TRBD2. The material sequenced was CD4+ T cells sorted from PBMCs, taken 4 to 6 days after vaccination. CDR3 in DNA: TGCAGTGGGCTAGCGGGTCAAAATGAGCAGTTCTTC. Amino acids: CSGLAGQNEQFF.